This T cell receptor beta chain was recorded in a study of T cells in Graves' hyperthyroidism and ophthalmopathy. Study-level background: Peripheral blood was drawn at first diagnosis, prior to all treatment.

The V end lost 5 bases, the J end lost 5 bases, and 16 bases lay between the germline ends. Germline loops: CDR1 SGHAT, CDR2 FQDESV (reference sequence). The CDR3 is made up of 14 amino acids. It was RNA transcripts that yielded the amplified TCR beta CDR3 regions. Primed by the HTBI set, a first-round RT-PCR was run on the TCR CDR3. TCRdb redid the calling of the multiplex PCR reads with MiXCR, one entry per CDR3 protein. This sample yields 640,000 or so distinct CDR3 sequences, of which about 15% are seen a single time; over 3.5% belongs to the top ten. Notes on the study in general: Patients with ophthalmopathy were separated from those with stable hyperthyroidism by a 13 V-J model. Most expanded thyroid clonotypes above 0.001 also appeared in blood.

On this clonotype: The target antigen is unknown. One base away lies a much larger clone, so this may be a sequencing read error. This likely comes from a read error, as the CDR3 has no conserved phenylalanine or tryptophan at its end.

The sequencing sample was made of blood. The receptor was derived from a woman aged 40 to 50 with Graves' ophthalmopathy. The chain couples TRBV11-1 to TRBJ2-7; TRBD2 might be the D (6 bases). The CDR3 reads CASSTRLESHEQYL. The CDR3 DNA reads as TGTGCCAGCAGCACCCGACTAGAATCCCACGAGCAGTACCTC.